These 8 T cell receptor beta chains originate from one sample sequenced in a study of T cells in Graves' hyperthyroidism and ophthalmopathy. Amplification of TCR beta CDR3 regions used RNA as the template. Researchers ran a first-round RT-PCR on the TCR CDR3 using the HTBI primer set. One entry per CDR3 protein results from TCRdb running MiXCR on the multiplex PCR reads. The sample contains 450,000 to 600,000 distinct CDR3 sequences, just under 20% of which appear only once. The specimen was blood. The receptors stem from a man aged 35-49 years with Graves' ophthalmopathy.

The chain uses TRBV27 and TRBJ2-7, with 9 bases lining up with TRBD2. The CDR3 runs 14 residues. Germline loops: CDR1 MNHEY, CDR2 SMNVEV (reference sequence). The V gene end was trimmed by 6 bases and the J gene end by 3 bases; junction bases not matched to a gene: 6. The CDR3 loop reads CASRQAGGVYEQYF. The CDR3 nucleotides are TGTGCCAGCAGGCAAGCGGGAGGAGTCTACGAGCAGTACTTC.

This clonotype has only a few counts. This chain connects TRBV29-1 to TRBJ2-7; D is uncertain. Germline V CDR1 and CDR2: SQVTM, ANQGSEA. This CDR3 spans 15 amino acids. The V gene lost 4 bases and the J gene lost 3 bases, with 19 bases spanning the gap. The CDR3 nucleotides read TGCAGCGTTGTCCTTAGGCCCTCTGTAGACTACGAGCAGTACTTC. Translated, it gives CSVVLRPSVDYEQYF.

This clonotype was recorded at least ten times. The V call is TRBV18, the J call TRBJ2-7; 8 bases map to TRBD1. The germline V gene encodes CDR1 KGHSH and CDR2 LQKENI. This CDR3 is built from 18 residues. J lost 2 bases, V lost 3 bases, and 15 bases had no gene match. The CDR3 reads CASSPLPSGTGTTYEQYF. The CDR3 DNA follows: TGTGCCAGCTCACCGCTACCTTCGGGGACAGGAACAACCTACGAGCAGTACTTC.

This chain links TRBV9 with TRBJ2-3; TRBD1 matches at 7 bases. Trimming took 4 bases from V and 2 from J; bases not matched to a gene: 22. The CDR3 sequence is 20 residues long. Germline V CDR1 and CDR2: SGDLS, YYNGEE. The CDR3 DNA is TGTGCCAGCAGCCTCGGGCTGGAAGGGAAAAGGGGGCGACTCACAGATACGCAGTATTTT. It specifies CASSLGLEGKRGRLTDTQYF.

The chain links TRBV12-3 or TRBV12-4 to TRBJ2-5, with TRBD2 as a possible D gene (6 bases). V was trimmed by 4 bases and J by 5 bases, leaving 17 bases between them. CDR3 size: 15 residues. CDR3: CASSSTGSGGETQYF. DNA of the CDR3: TGTGCCAGCAGTTCAACCGGGAGTGGGGGTGAGACCCAGTACTTC.

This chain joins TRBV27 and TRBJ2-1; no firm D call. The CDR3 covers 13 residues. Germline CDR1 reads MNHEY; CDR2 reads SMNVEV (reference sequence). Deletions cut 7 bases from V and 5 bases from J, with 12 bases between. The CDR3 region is CASTSPEDNEQFF. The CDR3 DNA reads TGTGCCAGCACCTCCCCTGAGGACAATGAGCAGTTCTTC.

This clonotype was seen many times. The CDR3 coding sequence is TGTGCCAGCAGCTTAAGTGCGCTCACAGATACGCAGTATTTT. This encodes CASSLSALTDTQYF. The chain joins TRBV7-3 to TRBJ2-3; D gene ambiguous. The length of the CDR3 is 14 residues. In germline, CDR1 is SGHTA, CDR2 FQGTGA. Trimming removed 1 base at V and 2 bases at J, with 7 bases between.

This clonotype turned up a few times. The CDR3: CASSQDLTGTQYF. Written as DNA, the CDR3 is TGTGCCAGCAGCCAAGATCTGACGGGTACGCAGTATTTT. The chain combines TRBV14 with TRBJ2-3; D uncertain. The CDR3 runs 13 residues. The V end was cut by 0 bases, the J end by 8 bases, with 9 bases between. Germline V gene sequence: CDR1 SGHDN, CDR2 FVKESK.